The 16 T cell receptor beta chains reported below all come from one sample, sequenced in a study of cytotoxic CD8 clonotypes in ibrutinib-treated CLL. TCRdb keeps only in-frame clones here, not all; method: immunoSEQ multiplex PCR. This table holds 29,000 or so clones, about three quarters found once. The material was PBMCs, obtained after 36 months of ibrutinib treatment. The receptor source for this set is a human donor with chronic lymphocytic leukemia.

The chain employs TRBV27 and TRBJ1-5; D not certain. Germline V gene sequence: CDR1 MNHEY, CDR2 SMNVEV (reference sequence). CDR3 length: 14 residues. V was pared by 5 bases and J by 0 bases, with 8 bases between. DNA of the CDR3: TGTGCCAGCAGTCCCCAGGTTAGCAATCAGCCCCAGCATTTT. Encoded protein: CASSPQVSNQPQHF.

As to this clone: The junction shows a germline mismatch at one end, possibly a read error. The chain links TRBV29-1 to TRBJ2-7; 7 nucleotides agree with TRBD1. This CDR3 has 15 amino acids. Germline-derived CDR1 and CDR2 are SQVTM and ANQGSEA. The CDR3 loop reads CSAELTGTASYEQYF. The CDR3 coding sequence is TGCAGCGCTGAACTTACCGGGACAGCTTCCTACGAGCAGTACTTC.

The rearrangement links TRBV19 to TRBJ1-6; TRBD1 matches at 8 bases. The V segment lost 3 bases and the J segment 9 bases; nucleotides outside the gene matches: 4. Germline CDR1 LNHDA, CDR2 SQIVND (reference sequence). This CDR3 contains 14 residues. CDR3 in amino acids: CASSIKTGASPLHF. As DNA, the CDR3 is TGTGCCAGTAGTATCAAGACAGGGGCTTCACCCCTCCACTTT.

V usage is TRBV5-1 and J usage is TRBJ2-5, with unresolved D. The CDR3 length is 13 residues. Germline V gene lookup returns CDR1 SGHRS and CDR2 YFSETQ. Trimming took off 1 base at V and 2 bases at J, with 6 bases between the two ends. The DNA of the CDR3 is TGCGCCAGCAGCTTGATGACACAAGAGACCCAGTACTTC. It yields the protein CASSLMTQETQYF. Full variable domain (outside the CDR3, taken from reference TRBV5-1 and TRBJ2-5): KAGVTQTPRYLIKTRGQQVTLSCSPISGHRSVSWYQQTPGQGLQFLFEYFSETQRNKGNFPGRFSGRQFSNSRSEMNVSTLELGDSALYLCASSLMTQETQYFGPGTRLLVL.

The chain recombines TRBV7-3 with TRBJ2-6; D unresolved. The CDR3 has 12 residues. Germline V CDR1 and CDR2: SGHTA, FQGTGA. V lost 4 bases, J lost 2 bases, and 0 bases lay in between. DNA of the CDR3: TGTGCCAGCAGCTCTGGGGCCAACGTCCTGACTTTC. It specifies CASSSGANVLTF.

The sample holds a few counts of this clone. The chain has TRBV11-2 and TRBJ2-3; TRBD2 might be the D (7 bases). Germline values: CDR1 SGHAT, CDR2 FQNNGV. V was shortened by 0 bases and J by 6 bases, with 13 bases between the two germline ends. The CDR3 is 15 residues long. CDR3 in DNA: TGTGCCAGCAGCTTAGATTCGGGGGGCAGGGATACGCAGTATTTT. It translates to CASSLDSGGRDTQYF.

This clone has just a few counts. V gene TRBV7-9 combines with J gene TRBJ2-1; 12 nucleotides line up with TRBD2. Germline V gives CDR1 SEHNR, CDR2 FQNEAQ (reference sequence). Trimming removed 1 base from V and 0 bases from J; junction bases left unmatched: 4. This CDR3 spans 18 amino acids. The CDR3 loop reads CASSLGGLAGSSYNEQFF. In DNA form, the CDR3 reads TGTGCCAGCAGCTTAGGAGGACTAGCGGGGAGCTCCTACAATGAGCAGTTCTTC.

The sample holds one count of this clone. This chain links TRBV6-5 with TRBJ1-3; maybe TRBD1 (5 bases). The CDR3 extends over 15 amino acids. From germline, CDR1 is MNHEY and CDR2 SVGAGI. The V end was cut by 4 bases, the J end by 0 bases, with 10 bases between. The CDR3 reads CASSWGRLSGNTIYF. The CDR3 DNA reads TGTGCCAGCAGTTGGGGCAGACTCTCTGGAAACACCATATATTTT.

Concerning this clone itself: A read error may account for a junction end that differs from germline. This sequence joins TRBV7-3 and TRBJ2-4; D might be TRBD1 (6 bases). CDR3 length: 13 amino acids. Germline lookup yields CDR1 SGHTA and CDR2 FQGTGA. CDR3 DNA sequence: TGTGCCAGCAGCTTAACGGAGGTGGGGGCCCAGCACTTC. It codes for CASSLTEVGAQHF.

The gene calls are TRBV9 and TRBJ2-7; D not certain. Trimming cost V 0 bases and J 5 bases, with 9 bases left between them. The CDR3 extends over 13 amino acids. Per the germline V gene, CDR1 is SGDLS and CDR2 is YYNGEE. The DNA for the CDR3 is TGTGCCAGCAGCGTAGGTGTTGTGAACGAGCAGTACTTC. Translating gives CASSVGVVNEQYF.

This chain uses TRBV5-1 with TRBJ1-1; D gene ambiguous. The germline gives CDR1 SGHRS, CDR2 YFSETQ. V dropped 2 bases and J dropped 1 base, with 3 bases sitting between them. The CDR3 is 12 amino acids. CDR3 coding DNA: TGCGCCAGCAGCTTTCAGAACACTGAAGCTTTCTTT. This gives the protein CASSFQNTEAFF. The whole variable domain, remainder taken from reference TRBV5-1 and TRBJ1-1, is KAGVTQTPRYLIKTRGQQVTLSCSPISGHRSVSWYQQTPGQGLQFLFEYFSETQRNKGNFPGRFSGRQFSNSRSEMNVSTLELGDSALYLCASSFQNTEAFFGQGTRLTVV.

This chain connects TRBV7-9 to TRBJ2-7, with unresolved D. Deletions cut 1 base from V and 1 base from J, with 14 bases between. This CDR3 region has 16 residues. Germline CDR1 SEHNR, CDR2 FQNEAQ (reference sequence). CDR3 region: CASSLEAGALSYEQYF. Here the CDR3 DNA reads TGTGCCAGCAGCTTAGAAGCAGGTGCGCTTTCCTACGAGCAGTACTTC. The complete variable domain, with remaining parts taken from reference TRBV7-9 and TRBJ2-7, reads DTGVSQNPRHKITKRGQNVTFRCDPISEHNRLYWYRQTLGQGPEFLTYFQNEAQLEKSRLLSDRFSAERPKGSFSTLEIQRTEQGDSAMYLCASSLEAGALSYEQYFGPGTRLTVT.

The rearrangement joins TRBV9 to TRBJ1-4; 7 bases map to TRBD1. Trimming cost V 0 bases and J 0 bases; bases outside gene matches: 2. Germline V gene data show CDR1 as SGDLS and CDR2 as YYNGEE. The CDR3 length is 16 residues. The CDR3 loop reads CASSVATGATNEKLFF. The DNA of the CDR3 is TGTGCCAGCAGCGTAGCTACAGGGGCAACTAATGAAAAACTGTTTTTT.

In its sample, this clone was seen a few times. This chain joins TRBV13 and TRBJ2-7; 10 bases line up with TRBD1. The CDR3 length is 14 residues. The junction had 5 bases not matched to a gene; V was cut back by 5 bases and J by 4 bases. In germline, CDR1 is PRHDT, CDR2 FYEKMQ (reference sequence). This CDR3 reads CASSPDRGDYEQYF. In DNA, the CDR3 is TGTGCCAGCAGCCCGGACAGGGGGGATTACGAGCAGTACTTC.

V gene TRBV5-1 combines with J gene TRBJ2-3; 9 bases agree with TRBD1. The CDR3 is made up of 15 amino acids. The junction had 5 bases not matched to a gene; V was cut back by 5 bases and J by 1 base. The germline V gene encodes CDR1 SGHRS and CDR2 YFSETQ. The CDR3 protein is CASRWTGVGTDTQYF. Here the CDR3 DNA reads TGCGCCAGCAGGTGGACAGGGGTGGGCACAGATACGCAGTATTTT.

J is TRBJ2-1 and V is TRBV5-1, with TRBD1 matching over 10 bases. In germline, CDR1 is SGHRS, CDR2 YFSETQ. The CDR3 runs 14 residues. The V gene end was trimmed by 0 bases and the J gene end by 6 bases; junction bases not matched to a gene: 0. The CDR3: CASSLGDRGNEQFF. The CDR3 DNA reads TGCGCCAGCAGCTTGGGGGACAGGGGCAATGAGCAGTTCTTC.